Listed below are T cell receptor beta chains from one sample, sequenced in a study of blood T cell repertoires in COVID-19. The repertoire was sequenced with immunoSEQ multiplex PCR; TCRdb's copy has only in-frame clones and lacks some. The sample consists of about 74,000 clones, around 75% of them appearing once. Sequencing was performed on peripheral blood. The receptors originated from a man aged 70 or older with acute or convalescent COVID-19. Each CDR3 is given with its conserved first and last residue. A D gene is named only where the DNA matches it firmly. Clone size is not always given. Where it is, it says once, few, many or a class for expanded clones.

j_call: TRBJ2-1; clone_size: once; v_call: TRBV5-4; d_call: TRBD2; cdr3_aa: CASSLMASGNNEQFF; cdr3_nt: TGTGCCAGCAGCTTGATGGCTAGCGGCAACAATGAGCAGTTCTTC
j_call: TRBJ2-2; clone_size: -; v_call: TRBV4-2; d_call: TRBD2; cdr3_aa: CASSLGLARPFANTGELFF; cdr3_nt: TGTGCCAGCAGCCTTGGACTAGCGCGCCCATTTGCGAACACCGGGGAGCTGTTTTTT
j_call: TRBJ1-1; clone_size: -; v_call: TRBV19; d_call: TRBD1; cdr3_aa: CATKGTVVNTEAFF; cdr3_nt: TGTGCCACCAAAGGGACAGTAGTGAACACTGAAGCTTTCTTT
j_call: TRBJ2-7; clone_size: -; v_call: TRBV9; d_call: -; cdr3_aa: CASSAGSPYEQYF; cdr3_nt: TGTGCCAGCAGCGCCGGGTCCCCATACGAGCAGTACTTC
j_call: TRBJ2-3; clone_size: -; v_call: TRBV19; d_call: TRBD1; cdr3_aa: CASRPGQGSGWAQYF; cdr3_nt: TGTGCCAGTAGGCCGGGACAGGGGTCGGGCTGGGCGCAGTATTTT
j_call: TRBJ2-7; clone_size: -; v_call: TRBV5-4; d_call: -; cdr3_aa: CASSLVGSSPYEQYF; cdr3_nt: TGTGCCAGCAGCTTGGTTGGTAGCTCGCCCTACGAGCAGTACTTC
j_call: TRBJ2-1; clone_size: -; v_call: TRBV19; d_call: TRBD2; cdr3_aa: CATSMGLAGSYNEQFF; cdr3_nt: TGTGCCACCTCTATGGGTTTAGCGGGGTCGTACAATGAGCAGTTCTTC
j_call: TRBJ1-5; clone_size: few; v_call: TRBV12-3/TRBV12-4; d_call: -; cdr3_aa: CASQWEGNQPQHF; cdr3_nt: TGTGCCAGCCAGTGGGAGGGCAATCAGCCCCAGCATTTT
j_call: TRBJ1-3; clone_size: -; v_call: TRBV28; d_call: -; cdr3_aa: CASKDSSGNTIYF; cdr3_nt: TGTGCCAGCAAGGACAGCTCTGGAAACACCATATATTTT
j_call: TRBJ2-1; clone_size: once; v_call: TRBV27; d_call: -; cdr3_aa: CASSPLGTRNNEQFF; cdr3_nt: TGTGCCAGCAGTCCCCTCGGTACTAGAAACAATGAGCAGTTCTTC
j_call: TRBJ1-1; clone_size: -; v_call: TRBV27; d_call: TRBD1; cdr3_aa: CASSLGTGRVAEAFF; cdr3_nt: TGTGCCAGCAGTTTGGGGACAGGGAGGGTCGCTGAAGCTTTCTTT
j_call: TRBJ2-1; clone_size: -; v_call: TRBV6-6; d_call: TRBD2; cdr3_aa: CASSLLAGAYNEQFF; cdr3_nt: TGTGCCAGCAGCCTACTAGCGGGAGCCTACAATGAGCAGTTCTTC
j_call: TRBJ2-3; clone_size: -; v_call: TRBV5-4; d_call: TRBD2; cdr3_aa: CASSRVGTSGTDTQYF; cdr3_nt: TGTGCCAGCAGCCGGGTTGGGACTAGCGGCACAGATACGCAGTATTTT
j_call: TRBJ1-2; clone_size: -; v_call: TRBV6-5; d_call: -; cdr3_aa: CASSQGGGTNYGYTF; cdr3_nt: TGTGCCAGCAGTCAGGGCGGCGGGACTAACTATGGCTACACCTTC
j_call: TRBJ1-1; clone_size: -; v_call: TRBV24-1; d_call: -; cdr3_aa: CATSDPEGGNTEAFF; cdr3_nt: TGTGCCACCAGTGACCCGGAAGGGGGTAACACTGAAGCTTTCTTT
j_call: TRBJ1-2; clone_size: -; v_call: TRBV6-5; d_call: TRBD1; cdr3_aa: CASSGQNIYGYTF; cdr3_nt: TGTGCCAGCTCGGGACAGAACATCTATGGCTACACCTTC
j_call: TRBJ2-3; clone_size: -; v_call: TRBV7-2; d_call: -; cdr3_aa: CASSLAGSADTQYF; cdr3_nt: TGTGCCAGCAGCTTAGCGGGTAGCGCAGATACGCAGTATTTT
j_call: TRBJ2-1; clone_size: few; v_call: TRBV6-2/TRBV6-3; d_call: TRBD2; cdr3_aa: CASSYSTSGRYEQFF; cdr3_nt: TGTGCCAGCAGTTACTCGACTAGCGGGAGATATGAGCAGTTCTTC
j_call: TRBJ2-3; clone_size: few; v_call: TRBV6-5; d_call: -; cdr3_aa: CASSVYTDTQYF; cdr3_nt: TGTGCCAGCAGCGTCTACACAGATACGCAGTATTTT
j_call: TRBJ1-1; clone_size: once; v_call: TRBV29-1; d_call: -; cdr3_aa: CSVEGQMNTEAFF; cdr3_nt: TGCAGCGTTGAAGGGCAGATGAACACTGAAGCTTTCTTT
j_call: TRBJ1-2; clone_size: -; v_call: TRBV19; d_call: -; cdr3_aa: CASSISPDSPGYTF; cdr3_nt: TGTGCCAGTAGTATATCCCCTGACAGTCCTGGCTACACCTTC
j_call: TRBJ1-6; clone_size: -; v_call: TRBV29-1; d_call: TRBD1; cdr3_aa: CSVGTGGNSPLHF; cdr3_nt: TGCAGCGTCGGGACAGGGGGGAATTCACCCCTCCACTTT
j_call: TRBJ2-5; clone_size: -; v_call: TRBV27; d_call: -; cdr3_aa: CASSSEARGGETQYF; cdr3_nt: TGTGCCAGCAGTTCCGAGGCTAGGGGAGGAGAGACCCAGTACTTC
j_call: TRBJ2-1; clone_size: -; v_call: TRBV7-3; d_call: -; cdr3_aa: CASSLLQGPSSYNEQFF; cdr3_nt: TGTGCCAGCAGCTTACTCCAGGGCCCTAGCTCCTACAATGAGCAGTTCTTC
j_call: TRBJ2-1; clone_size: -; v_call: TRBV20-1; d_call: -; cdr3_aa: CSASAPGNEQFF; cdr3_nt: TGCAGTGCTAGTGCCCCGGGCAATGAGCAGTTCTTC
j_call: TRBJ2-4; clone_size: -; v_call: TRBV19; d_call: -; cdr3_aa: CASSIMAGNIQYF; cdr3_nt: TGTGCCAGTAGTATAATGGCAGGAAACATTCAGTACTTC
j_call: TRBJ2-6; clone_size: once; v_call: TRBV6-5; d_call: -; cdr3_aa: CASHLGSGANVLTF; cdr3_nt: TGTGCCAGCCACTTGGGTAGCGGGGCCAACGTCCTGACTTTC
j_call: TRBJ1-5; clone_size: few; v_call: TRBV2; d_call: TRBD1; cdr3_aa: CASSEGGQHNQPQHF; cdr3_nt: TGTGCCAGCAGTGAAGGGGGACAGCACAATCAGCCCCAGCATTTT
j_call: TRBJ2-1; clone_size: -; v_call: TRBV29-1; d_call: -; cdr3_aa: CSGGDLAPEQFF; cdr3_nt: TGCAGCGGGGGGGACCTAGCGCCAGAGCAGTTCTTC
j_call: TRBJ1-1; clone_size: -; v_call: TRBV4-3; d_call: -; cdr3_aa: CASSSGVLNTEAFF; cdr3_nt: TGCGCCAGCAGCTCGGGAGTCTTGAACACTGAAGCTTTCTTT
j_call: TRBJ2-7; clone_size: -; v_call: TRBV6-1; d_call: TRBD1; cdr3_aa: CASRRQGSSSYEQYF; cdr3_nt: TGTGCCAGCAGACGACAGGGGTCGAGCTCCTACGAGCAGTACTTC
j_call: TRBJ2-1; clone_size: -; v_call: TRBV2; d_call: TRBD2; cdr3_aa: CASRTGTSGRYAYNEQFF; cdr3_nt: TGTGCCAGCAGGACCGGGACTAGCGGGAGATACGCCTACAATGAGCAGTTCTTC
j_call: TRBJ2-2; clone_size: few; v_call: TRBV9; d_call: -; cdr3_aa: CASSVQGVGELFF; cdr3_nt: TGTGCCAGCAGCGTACAAGGGGTCGGGGAGCTGTTTTTT